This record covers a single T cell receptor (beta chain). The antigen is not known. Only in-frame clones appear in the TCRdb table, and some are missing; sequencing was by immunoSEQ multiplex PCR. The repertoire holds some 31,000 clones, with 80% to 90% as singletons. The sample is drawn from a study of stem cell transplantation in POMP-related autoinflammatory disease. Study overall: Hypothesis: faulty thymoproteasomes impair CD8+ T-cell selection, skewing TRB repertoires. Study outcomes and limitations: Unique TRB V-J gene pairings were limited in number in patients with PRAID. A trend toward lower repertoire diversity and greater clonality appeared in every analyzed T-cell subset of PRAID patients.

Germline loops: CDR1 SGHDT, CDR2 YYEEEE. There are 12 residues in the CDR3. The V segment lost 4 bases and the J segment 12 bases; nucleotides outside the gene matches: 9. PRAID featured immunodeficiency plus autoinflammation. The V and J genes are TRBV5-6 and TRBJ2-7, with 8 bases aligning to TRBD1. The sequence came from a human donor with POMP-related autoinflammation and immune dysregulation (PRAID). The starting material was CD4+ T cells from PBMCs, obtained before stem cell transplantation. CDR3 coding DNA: TGTGCCAGCAGCCTTAGACAGGGGCTTTGGTACTTC. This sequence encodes CASSLRQGLWYF.